The next 15 T cell receptor beta chains were all read from a single sample in a study of response to subunit inactivated influenza vaccine. Via MiXCR, TCRdb re-called the RT-PCR reads, giving one row per CDR3 protein. The top ten clones hold roughly 10% of a sample with 860,000 or so distinct CDR3 sequences, roughly 20% of them seen once. Sequences were derived from PBMCs from blood, sampled about 5 days after vaccination. The receptors here all came from a man between 50 and 59 years old who received an inactivated influenza vaccine.

The rearrangement joins TRBV25-1 to TRBJ1-2; D remains ambiguous. Germline-derived CDR1 and CDR2 are MGHDK and SYGVNS. CDR3 length: 11 amino acids. Trimming pared 7 bases from V and 3 bases from J, leaving 6 bases between. The CDR3 DNA follows: TGTGCCAGCACAAACGACTATGGCTACACCTTC. It specifies CASTNDYGYTF.

The chain employs TRBV11-2 and TRBJ2-7, with 9 nucleotides matching TRBD1. From germline, CDR1 is SGHAT and CDR2 FQNNGV. J gave up 5 bases and V 3 bases, and 11 bases lay outside the gene matches. The CDR3 spans 16 residues. As DNA, the CDR3 is TGTGCCAGCAGCTTTAGGGACAGGGAACCGGTTGACGAGCAGTACTTC. It translates to CASSFRDREPVDEQYF.

This clonotype was picked up a small number of times. The chain uses TRBV7-2 and TRBJ2-7; TRBD2 matches at 13 bases. V shed 5 bases and J 5 bases; nucleotides not matched to a gene: 6. The CDR3 sequence is 15 residues long. Germline V gives CDR1 SGHTA, CDR2 FQGNSA. The CDR3 reads CASSPGLAGAHEQYF. The DNA for the CDR3 is TGTGCCAGCAGCCCCGGACTAGCGGGAGCCCACGAGCAGTACTTC.

The chain combines TRBV12-3 or TRBV12-4 with TRBJ1-5; D gene unclear. The CDR3 has 13 amino acids. Trimming took off 3 bases at V and 4 bases at J, with 7 bases between the two ends. The CDR3 region has the DNA TGTGCCAGCAGTTTGGCGGAGAATCAGCCCCAGCATTTT. Translating it yields CASSLAENQPQHF.

This sequence joins TRBV10-3 and TRBJ2-5; 8 nucleotides align to TRBD1. V lost 7 bases to trimming and J lost 4 bases; unmatched junction nucleotides: 5. Germline V gives CDR1 ENHRY, CDR2 SYGVKD. The CDR3 covers 13 residues. The chain's CDR3 is CAIMQGAGETQYF. Written as DNA, the CDR3 is TGTGCCATCATGCAGGGGGCGGGAGAGACCCAGTACTTC.

This clonotype occurred many times. CDR3 sequence (DNA): TGCAGTGTTATGACAGGGAACACCGGGGAGCTGTTTTTT. Translated, it gives CSVMTGNTGELFF. This chain uses TRBV20-1 with TRBJ2-2; maybe TRBD1 (6 bases). This CDR3 comprises 13 residues. Deletions cut 7 bases from V and 1 base from J, with 10 bases between. Germline CDR1 and CDR2: DFQATT and SNEGSKA (reference sequence).

This clonotype was observed a few times. The chain has TRBV20-1 and TRBJ2-1; tentative D call: TRBD2 (7 bases). With 1 base removed from V and 6 bases from J, the gap between germline ends came to 13 bases. The CDR3 length is 14 residues. The germline V gene encodes CDR1 DFQATT and CDR2 SNEGSKA (reference sequence). The CDR3 region is CSARGGGPSNEQFF. CDR3 in DNA: TGCAGTGCTAGAGGGGGGGGGCCCAGCAATGAGCAGTTCTTC.

In this sample, this clonotype turned up a few times. This chain links TRBV15 with TRBJ2-5; D is possibly TRBD2 (6 bases). The CDR3 totals 16 residues. Germline-derived CDR1 and CDR2 are LNHNV and YYDKDF (reference sequence). With 1 base removed from V and 4 bases from J, the gap between germline ends came to 16 bases. CDR3 region: CATSRGAGPFGETQYF. The CDR3 DNA reads as TGTGCCACCAGCAGAGGAGCGGGCCCTTTCGGAGAGACCCAGTACTTC.

This chain links TRBV18 with TRBJ2-3; D is ambiguous. CDR1 KGHSH and CDR2 LQKENI come from the germline V gene. The CDR3 totals 15 residues. Trimming left V 2 bases short and J 0 bases short, with 9 bases between. CDR3 residues: CASSPSEWSTDTQYF. The CDR3 coding sequence is TGTGCCAGCTCACCATCAGAGTGGAGCACAGATACGCAGTATTTT.

The chain combines TRBV18 with TRBJ2-2; perhaps TRBD1 as D (6 bases). The germline gives CDR1 KGHSH, CDR2 LQKENI. This CDR3 is 16 amino acids long. The ends were cut back, 4 bases at V and 2 bases at J, with 14 bases in the middle. CDR3 in DNA: TGTGCCAGCTCACGACAGCAGGGGCGCAACACCGGGGAGCTGTTTTTT. Amino acids: CASSRQQGRNTGELFF.

The chain employs TRBV29-1 and TRBJ2-3; 11 bases are a match to TRBD1. The CDR3 sequence is 14 residues long. The germline V gene has CDR1 SQVTM and CDR2 ANQGSEA. V lost 3 bases, J lost 4 bases, and 3 bases stayed unmatched. The CDR3 is CSVEDRGHSDTQYF. In nucleotides, the CDR3 is TGCAGCGTTGAGGACAGGGGGCATTCAGATACGCAGTATTTT.

The table lists this clonotype with a few counts. V is TRBV7-2 and J is TRBJ2-3; weak D call: TRBD1 (5 bases). The CDR3 is 13 residues long. The germline CDR1 and CDR2 sequences are SGHTA and FQGNSA. V was shortened by 0 bases and J by 15 bases, with 16 bases between the two germline ends. The CDR3 DNA sequence: TGTGCCAGCAGCTTAGCTTCGGACACGCTCTTTTATTTT. Its translation: CASSLASDTLFYF.

This sequence joins TRBV5-8 and TRBJ2-7, with 7 bases fitting TRBD2. The trim removed 1 base at V and 2 bases at J, leaving 9 bases unmatched. This CDR3 has 16 amino acids. Germline CDR1 SGHTS, CDR2 YDEGEE. In DNA form, the CDR3 reads TGTGCCAGCAGCTTGTTTCTAGCGGCGACCACCTACGAGCAGTACTTC. Its protein product is CASSLFLAATTYEQYF.

J is TRBJ2-2 and V is TRBV24-1; no reliable D call. V lost 9 bases and J lost 0, with 13 bases in between. Germline CDR1 KGHDR, CDR2 SFDVKD. The CDR3 is 15 amino acids. The CDR3 nucleotides are TGTGCCACCTCGACAAGGTCAACGAACACCGGGGAGCTGTTTTTT. Translated, it gives CATSTRSTNTGELFF.

About this clonotype itself: The junction differs from germline at one of its ends, possibly a read error. The chain recombines TRBV5-1 with TRBJ2-7; D is possibly TRBD1 (6 bases). This CDR3 contains 14 residues. Germline CDR1 is SGHRS and CDR2 is YFSETQ. CDR3 coding DNA: TGCGTCAGCAGTTCCGTAGGGGGTTCCTACGAGCAGTACTTC. Translation gives CVSSSVGGSYEQYF.